The 19 T cell receptor beta chains listed next were all sequenced from one sample in a study of beta chain features in type 1 diabetes. The entirety of the isolated RNA underwent reverse transcription, so expressed TCRB transcripts were sequenced. Measured with immunoSEQ multiplex PCR; TCRdb has only the in-frame clones, and not every one. The sample has roughly 150,000 clones, approximately 9.1% seen once. The sample taken for sequencing was central memory CD4+ T cells from blood. The origin of the receptors is a young woman in good health.

This clone was detected a few times. Other DNA variants within this sample encode the same CDR3. The chain has TRBV2 and TRBJ2-5; D is possibly TRBD1 (5 bases). This CDR3 is 11 amino acids long. Germline CDR1 reads SNHLY; CDR2 reads FYNNEI. Trimming removed 8 bases from V and 1 base from J, with 5 bases in between. The CDR3 sequence: CASDSQETQYF. In nucleotides, the CDR3 is TGTGCCAGCGACAGCCAAGAGACCCAGTACTTC.

The rearrangement links TRBV6-6 to TRBJ2-7; TRBD1 matches 7 bases. Germline CDR1 and CDR2: MNHNY and SVGAGI (reference sequence). Germline trimming cut 3 bases from V and 2 bases from J; bases unmatched to any gene: 7. The CDR3 covers 15 residues. The CDR3 sequence is CASSYIQGNTYEQYF. The CDR3 region has the DNA TGTGCCAGCAGTTATATACAGGGGAATACCTACGAGCAGTACTTC.

This clone was observed at least ten times. V gene TRBV7-4 combines with J gene TRBJ2-7; D might be TRBD1 (6 bases). The V gene's germline CDR1 is SGHVT and CDR2 SQSDAQ. This CDR3 spans 14 amino acids. With 5 bases removed from V and 5 bases from J, the gap between germline ends came to 16 bases. DNA for the CDR3: TGTGCCAGCAGCCCTGGATGCAGGGGACACGAGCAGTACTTC. Its translation: CASSPGCRGHEQYF.

The chain combines TRBV30 with TRBJ2-2; 8 bases align to TRBD2. The CDR3 sequence is 13 residues long. V shed 6 bases, J shed 6 bases, and the junction held 6 bases outside the gene matches. Germline V gene sequence: CDR1 GTSNPN, CDR2 SVGIG (reference sequence). DNA of the CDR3: TGTGCCTGTAGTACGGGGGGGGCCGGGGAGCTGTTTTTT. It codes for CACSTGGAGELFF.

This clone was detected a few times. The chain couples TRBV29-1 to TRBJ2-1, with 7 bases identical to TRBD2. V shed 2 bases and J 6 bases; nucleotides not matched to a gene: 10. Per the germline V gene, CDR1 is SQVTM and CDR2 is ANQGSEA. The CDR3 is made up of 15 amino acids. The CDR3 is CSVERGGSGVNEQFF. The CDR3 bases are TGCAGCGTTGAAAGAGGCGGGAGTGGGGTCAATGAGCAGTTCTTC.

Only a few counts were recorded for this clone. The rearrangement joins TRBV5-5 to TRBJ2-1, with D possibly matching TRBD1 (6 bases). The germline V gene has CDR1 SGHKS and CDR2 YYEKEE (reference sequence). The CDR3 is made up of 16 amino acids. The V gene lost 4 bases and the J gene lost 3 bases, with 17 bases spanning the gap. CDR3: CASSQTGWGGYNEQFF. For the CDR3, the DNA is TGTGCCAGCAGCCAAACAGGGTGGGGCGGCTACAATGAGCAGTTCTTC. The full variable domain, with the rest looked up from reference TRBV5-5 and TRBJ2-1, is DAGVTQSPTHLIKTRGQQVTLRCSPISGHKSVSWYQQVLGQGPQFIFQYYEKEERGRGNFPDRFSARQFPNYSSELNVNALLLGDSALYLCASSQTGWGGYNEQFFGPGTRLTVL.

This clone was detected ten times or more. Other DNA sequences in the same sample also yield this CDR3. The V gene is TRBV14, the J gene TRBJ2-1; maybe TRBD2 (5 bases). The V and J ends lost 0 bases and 10 bases respectively, with 10 bases between them. There are 13 residues in the CDR3. Germline values: CDR1 SGHDN, CDR2 FVKESK. CDR3 coding DNA: TGTGCCAGCAGCCAAGAATTGAGAGGGGAGCAGTTCTTC. Its translation: CASSQELRGEQFF.

This clone was found a few times. This chain links TRBV9 with TRBJ2-6; 8 bases match TRBD2. V lost 0 bases to trimming and J lost 5 bases; unmatched junction nucleotides: 7. The CDR3 is 17 amino acids. Looked up from germline, CDR1 is SGDLS and CDR2 is YYNGEE. The CDR3 reads CASSVAAGATRANVLTF. CDR3 sequence (DNA): TGTGCCAGCAGCGTAGCAGCGGGGGCCACCCGGGCCAACGTCCTGACTTTC.

V is TRBV19 and J is TRBJ1-4, with D unclear. The CDR3 contains 15 residues. With 7 bases removed from V and 0 bases from J, the gap between germline ends came to 12 bases. Per the germline V gene, CDR1 is LNHDA and CDR2 is SQIVND (reference sequence). The CDR3 nucleotides are TGTGCCAGTAACATGCTGCTAGCAACTAATGAAAAACTGTTTTTT. Translation gives CASNMLLATNEKLFF. The whole variable domain, filled in from reference TRBV19 and TRBJ1-4, reads DGGITQSPKYLFRKEGQNVTLSCEQNLNHDAMYWYRQDPGQGLRLIYYSQIVNDFQKGDIAEGYSVSREKKESFPLTVTSAQKNPTAFYLCASNMLLATNEKLFFGSGTQLSVL.

This clone came up a few times. The rearrangement uses TRBV27 and TRBJ2-7; unclear D gene. The V gene lost 6 bases and the J gene lost 2 bases, with 14 bases spanning the gap. Looked up from germline, CDR1 is MNHEY and CDR2 is SMNVEV (reference sequence). The CDR3 extends over 14 amino acids. The CDR3 DNA is TGTGCCAGCAGCCCCTCCCTAACTCCCTACGAGCAGTACTTC. Residues: CASSPSLTPYEQYF.

This clone occurred once. The chain has TRBV5-6 and TRBJ1-2; TRBD1 agrees at 7 bases. In germline, CDR1 is SGHDT, CDR2 YYEEEE. This CDR3 contains 14 residues. After removal of 4 bases from V and 2 bases from J, the junction contained 5 bases not matched to a gene. The CDR3 region is CASSPQTGNYGYTF. In DNA form, the CDR3 reads TGTGCCAGCAGCCCCCAGACAGGGAACTATGGCTACACCTTC.

This clone was observed a few times. V gene TRBV6-5 combines with J gene TRBJ1-5, with a tentative D call TRBD1 (6 bases). This CDR3 region has 14 residues. Germline CDR1 and CDR2: MNHEY and SVGAGI. The V and J ends lost 3 bases and 4 bases respectively, with 10 bases between them. The CDR3 region has the DNA TGTGCCAGCAGTTATAACAGGGAGAATCAGCCCCAGCATTTT. It yields the protein CASSYNRENQPQHF.

This clone was detected a few times. The chain has TRBV7-3 and TRBJ2-7; TRBD2 might be the D (6 bases). In germline, CDR1 is SGHTA, CDR2 FQGTGA. CDR3 length: 14 residues. V gave up 0 bases and J gave up 5 bases, with 11 bases separating them. CDR3 sequence (DNA): TGTGCCAGCAGCTTAACTTCATCGGGGGACGAGCAGTACTTC. It specifies CASSLTSSGDEQYF.

CDR3 protein: CASSSQGPYGYTF. The CDR3 nucleotides read TGTGCCAGCAGTTCACAGGGGCCCTATGGCTACACCTTC. The chain couples TRBV28 to TRBJ1-2; 7 bases line up with TRBD1. Germline V lookup: CDR1 MDHEN, CDR2 SYDVKM. There are 13 residues in the CDR3. V gave up 4 bases and J gave up 4 bases; unmatched junction bases: 3.

This clone has only a few counts. V and J are TRBV28 and TRBJ1-5; D uncertain. The length of the CDR3 is 13 residues. Trimming removed 8 bases at V and 7 bases at J, with 15 bases between. CDR1 is MDHEN, CDR2 SYDVKM, per germline. The CDR3 sequence: CASGGSWEQPQHF. In nucleotides, the CDR3 is TGTGCCAGCGGAGGGAGCTGGGAACAGCCCCAGCATTTT.

The rearrangement links TRBV9 to TRBJ1-2; a weak D match, TRBD1 (5 bases). The CDR3 length is 15 residues. The V gene lost 0 bases and the J gene lost 2 bases, with 11 bases spanning the gap. Germline CDR1 reads SGDLS; CDR2 reads YYNGEE. The CDR3 nucleotides read TGTGCCAGCAGCGTAGAAGGGGTCAGGAACTATGGCTACACCTTC. It yields the protein CASSVEGVRNYGYTF.

This clone was seen a handful of times. The rearrangement uses TRBV18 and TRBJ1-2; D perhaps matches TRBD1 (5 bases). In germline, CDR1 is KGHSH, CDR2 LQKENI. With 3 bases removed from V and 6 bases from J, the gap between germline ends came to 8 bases. The length of the CDR3 is 12 residues. CDR3 sequence (DNA): TGTGCCAGCTCACCCAGGGCCGATGGCTACACCTTC. It is translated as CASSPRADGYTF.

The CDR3 DNA reads as TGTGCCAGCAGTTACCAGGGCTCTGAAGCTTTCTTT. This codes for CASSYQGSEAFF. The chain employs TRBV11-2 and TRBJ1-1, with D possibly TRBD1 on 5 matching bases. Trimming took 6 bases from V and 6 from J, leaving 11 bases between them. Germline V gene lookup returns CDR1 SGHAT and CDR2 FQNNGV. The CDR3 contains 12 residues. Drawing the rest from reference TRBV11-2 and TRBJ1-1, the complete variable domain is EAGVAQSPRYKIIEKRQSVAFWCNPISGHATLYWYQQILGQGPKLLIQFQNNGVVDDSQLPKDRFSAERLKGVDSTLKIQPAKLEDSAVYLCASSYQGSEAFFGQGTRLTVV.

The sample holds a few counts of this clone. The V call is TRBV7-4, the J call TRBJ2-3; 7 positions agree with TRBD1. The junction had 21 bases not matched to a gene; V was cut back by 5 bases and J by 4 bases. This CDR3 has 19 residues. Germline-derived CDR1 and CDR2 are SGHVT and SQSDAQ. The DNA of the CDR3 is TGTGCCAGCAGCATCATGCTGGAACAGGGATATCAGGGGGCAGATACGCAGTATTTT. Translating gives CASSIMLEQGYQGADTQYF.